What follows is one TCR beta chain and its context. Its antigen remains unknown. Germline V lookup: CDR1 SQVTM, CDR2 ANQGSEA. This CDR3 comprises 11 residues. With 5 bases removed from V and 9 bases from J, the gap between germline ends came to 13 bases. MiXCR was run by TCRdb on the RACE reads, yielding one entry per CDR3 protein. The data hold under 450,000 distinct CDR3 sequences, with over 6% observed a single time. This sample was taken from a study of human T cells and chemical hapten exposure. The study's findings and limits: Expanded TCRs created a significantly greater count of big CDR3 similarity clusters than controls did. After DPC sensitization, TCRs above 1 in 1000 frequency showed no change.

Time point: patch test 2, 6 weeks after DPC sensitization. This sample's treatment: therapeutic diphenylcyclopropenone sensitization with weekly scalp DPC. The sequence derives from a woman under 30 with alopecia areata. Some clones in this sample may be carry-over from other donors' samples. The specimen comprised whole blood, sampled in connection with sensitization to the hapten diphenylcyclopropenone (DPC). The J gene is TRBJ1-2, the V gene TRBV29-1, with a weak D call TRBD1 (5 bases). The CDR3 spells CSVRSGSSYTF. In DNA form, the CDR3 reads TGCAGCGTTCGTTCAGGGTCGAGCTACACCTTC.